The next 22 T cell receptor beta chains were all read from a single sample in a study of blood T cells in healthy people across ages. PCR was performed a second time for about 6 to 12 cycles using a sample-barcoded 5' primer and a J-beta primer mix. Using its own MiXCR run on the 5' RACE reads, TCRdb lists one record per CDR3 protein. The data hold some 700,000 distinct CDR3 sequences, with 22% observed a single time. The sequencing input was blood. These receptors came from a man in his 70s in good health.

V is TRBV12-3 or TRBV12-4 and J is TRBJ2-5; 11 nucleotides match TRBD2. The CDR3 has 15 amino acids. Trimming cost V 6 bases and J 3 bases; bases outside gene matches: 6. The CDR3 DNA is TGTGCCAGCAGCCTGGGACTAGCGGAGGAAGAGACCCAGTACTTC. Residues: CASSLGLAEEETQYF.

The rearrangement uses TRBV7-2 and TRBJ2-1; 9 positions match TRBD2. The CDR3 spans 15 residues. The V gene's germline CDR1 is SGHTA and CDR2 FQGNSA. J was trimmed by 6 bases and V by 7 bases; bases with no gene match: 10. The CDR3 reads CASTKTSGPTNEQFF. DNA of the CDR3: TGTGCCAGCACCAAAACTAGCGGGCCTACCAATGAGCAGTTCTTC.

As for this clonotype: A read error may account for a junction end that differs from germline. The DNA for the CDR3 is TGCAGTGCTATAAGACTAGCGGGTCCCGGGGATACGCGGTATTTT. Translation: CSAIRLAGPGDTRYF. J is TRBJ2-3 and V is TRBV20-1, with 10 bases aligning to TRBD2. The CDR3 consists of 15 residues. In germline, CDR1 is DFQATT, CDR2 SNEGSKA (reference sequence).

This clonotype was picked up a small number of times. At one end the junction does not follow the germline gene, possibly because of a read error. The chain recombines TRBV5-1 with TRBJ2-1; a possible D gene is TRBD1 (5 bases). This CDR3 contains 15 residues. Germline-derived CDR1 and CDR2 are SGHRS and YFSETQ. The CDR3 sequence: CAGSFGQGAYNEQFF. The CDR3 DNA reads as TGCGCCGGCAGCTTTGGGCAGGGTGCCTACAATGAGCAGTTCTTC.

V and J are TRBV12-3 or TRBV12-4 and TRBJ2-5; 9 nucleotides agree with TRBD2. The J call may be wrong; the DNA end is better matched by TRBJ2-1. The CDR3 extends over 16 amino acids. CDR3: CASSPTGGGAAYEQFF. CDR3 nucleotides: TGTGCCAGCAGTCCCACGGGCGGGGGGGCGGCGTATGAGCAGTTCTTC.

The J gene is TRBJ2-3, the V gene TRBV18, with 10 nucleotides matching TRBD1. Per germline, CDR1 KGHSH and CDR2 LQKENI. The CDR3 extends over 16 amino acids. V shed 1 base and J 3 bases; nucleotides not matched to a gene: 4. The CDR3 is CASSPRGQGRTDTQYF. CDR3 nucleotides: TGTGCCAGCTCACCACGGGGACAGGGGAGAACAGATACGCAGTATTTT.

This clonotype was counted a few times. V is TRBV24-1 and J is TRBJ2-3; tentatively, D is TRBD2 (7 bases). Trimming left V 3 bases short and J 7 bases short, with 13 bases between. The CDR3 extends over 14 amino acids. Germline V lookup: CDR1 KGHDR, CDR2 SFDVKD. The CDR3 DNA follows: TGTGCCACCAGTGATGTCGCGGGGGCGTATACGCAGTATTTT. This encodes CATSDVAGAYTQYF.

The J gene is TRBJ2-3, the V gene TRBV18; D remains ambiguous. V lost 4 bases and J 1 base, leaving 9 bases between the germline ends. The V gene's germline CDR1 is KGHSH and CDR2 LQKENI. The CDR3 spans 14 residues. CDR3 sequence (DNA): TGTGCCAGCTCACTGCTCCCGGGCACAGATACGCAGTATTTT. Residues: CASSLLPGTDTQYF.

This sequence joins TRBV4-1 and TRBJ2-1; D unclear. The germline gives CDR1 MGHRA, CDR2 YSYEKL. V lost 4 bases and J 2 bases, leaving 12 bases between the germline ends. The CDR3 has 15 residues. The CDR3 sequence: CASSLPEKTYNEQFF. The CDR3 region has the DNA TGCGCCAGCAGCCTCCCGGAGAAGACCTACAATGAGCAGTTCTTC.

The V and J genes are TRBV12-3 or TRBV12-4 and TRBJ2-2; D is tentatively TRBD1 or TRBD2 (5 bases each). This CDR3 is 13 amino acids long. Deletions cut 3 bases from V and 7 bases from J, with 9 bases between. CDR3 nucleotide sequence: TGTGCCAGCAGTTTCGGGACGTTCGGGGAGCTGTTTTTT. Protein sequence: CASSFGTFGELFF.

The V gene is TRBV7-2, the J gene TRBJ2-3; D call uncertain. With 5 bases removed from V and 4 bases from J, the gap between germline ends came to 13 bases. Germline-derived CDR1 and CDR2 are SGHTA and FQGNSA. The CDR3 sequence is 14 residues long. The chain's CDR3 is CASSPFRASDTQYF. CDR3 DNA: TGTGCCAGCAGCCCGTTTAGGGCATCAGATACGCAGTATTTT.

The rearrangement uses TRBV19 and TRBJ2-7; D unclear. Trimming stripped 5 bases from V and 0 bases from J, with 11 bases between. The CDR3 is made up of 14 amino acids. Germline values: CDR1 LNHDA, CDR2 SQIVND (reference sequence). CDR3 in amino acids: CASSRTISSYEQYF. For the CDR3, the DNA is TGTGCCAGTAGTCGTACTATAAGCTCCTACGAGCAGTACTTC.

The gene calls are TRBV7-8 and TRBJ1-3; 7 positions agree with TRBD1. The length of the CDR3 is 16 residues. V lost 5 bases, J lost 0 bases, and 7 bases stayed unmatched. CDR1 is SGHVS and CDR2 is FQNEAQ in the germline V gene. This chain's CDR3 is CASSPRTGHSGNTIYF. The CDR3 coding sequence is TGTGCCAGCAGCCCCAGGACAGGCCACTCTGGAAACACCATATATTTT.

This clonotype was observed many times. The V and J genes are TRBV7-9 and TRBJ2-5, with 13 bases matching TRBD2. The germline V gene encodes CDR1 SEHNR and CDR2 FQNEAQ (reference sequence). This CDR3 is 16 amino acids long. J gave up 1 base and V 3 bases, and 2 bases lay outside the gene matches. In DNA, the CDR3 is TGTGCCAGCAGCTTCGGGACTAGCGGGACCCAAGAGACCCAGTACTTC. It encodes CASSFGTSGTQETQYF. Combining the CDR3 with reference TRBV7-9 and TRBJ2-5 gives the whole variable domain DTGVSQNPRHKITKRGQNVTFRCDPISEHNRLYWYRQTLGQGPEFLTYFQNEAQLEKSRLLSDRFSAERPKGSFSTLEIQRTEQGDSAMYLCASSFGTSGTQETQYFGPGTRLLVL.

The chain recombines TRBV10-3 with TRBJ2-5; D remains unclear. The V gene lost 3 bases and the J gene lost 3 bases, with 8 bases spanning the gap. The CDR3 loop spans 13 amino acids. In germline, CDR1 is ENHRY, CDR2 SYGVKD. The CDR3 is CAISDSMKETQYF. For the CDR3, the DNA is TGTGCCATCAGTGATTCAATGAAAGAGACCCAGTACTTC.

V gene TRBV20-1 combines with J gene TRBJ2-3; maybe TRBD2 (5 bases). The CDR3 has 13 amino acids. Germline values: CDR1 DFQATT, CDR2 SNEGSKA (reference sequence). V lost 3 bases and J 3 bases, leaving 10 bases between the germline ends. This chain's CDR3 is CSARMPGTDTQYF. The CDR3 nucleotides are TGCAGTGCTAGGATGCCGGGAACAGATACGCAGTATTTT.

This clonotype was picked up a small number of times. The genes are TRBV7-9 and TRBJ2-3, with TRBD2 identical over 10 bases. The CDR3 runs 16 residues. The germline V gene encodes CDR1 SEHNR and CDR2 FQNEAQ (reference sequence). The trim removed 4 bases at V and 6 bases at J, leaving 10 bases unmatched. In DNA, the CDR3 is TGTGCCAGCAGCTGGACTAGCGGTTCCGCCGGGGATACGCAGTATTTT. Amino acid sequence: CASSWTSGSAGDTQYF.

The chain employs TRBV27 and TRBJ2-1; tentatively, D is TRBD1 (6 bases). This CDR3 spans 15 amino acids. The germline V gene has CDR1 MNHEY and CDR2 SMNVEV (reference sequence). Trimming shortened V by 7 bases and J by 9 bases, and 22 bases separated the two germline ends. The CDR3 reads CASTNHRARLSEQFF. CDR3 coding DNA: TGTGCCAGCACCAACCACAGGGCCCGTTTATCTGAGCAGTTCTTC.

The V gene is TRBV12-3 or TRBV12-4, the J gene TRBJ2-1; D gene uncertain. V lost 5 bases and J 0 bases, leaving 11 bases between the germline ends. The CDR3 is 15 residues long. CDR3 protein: CASSQYPPSYNEQFF. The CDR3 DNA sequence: TGTGCCAGCAGTCAGTATCCTCCCTCCTACAATGAGCAGTTCTTC.

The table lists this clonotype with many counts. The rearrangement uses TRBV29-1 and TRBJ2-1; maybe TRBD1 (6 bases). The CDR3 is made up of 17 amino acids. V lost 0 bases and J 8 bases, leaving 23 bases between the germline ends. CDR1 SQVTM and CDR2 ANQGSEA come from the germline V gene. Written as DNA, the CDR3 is TGCAGCGTTGAAGATGCAGTCAGGGGCTCATTTTATCATGAGCAGTTCTTC. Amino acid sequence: CSVEDAVRGSFYHEQFF.

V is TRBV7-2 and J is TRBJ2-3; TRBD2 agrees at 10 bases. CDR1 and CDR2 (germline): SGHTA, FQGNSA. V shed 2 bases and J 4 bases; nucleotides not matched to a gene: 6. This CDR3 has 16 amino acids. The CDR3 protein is CASSLSRLAGADTQYF. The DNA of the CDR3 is TGTGCCAGCAGCTTAAGTCGGCTAGCGGGAGCAGATACGCAGTATTTT.

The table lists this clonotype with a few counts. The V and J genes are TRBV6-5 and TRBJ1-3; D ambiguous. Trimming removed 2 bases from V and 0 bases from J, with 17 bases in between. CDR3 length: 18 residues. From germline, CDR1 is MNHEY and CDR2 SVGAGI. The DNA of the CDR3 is TGTGCCAGCAGTTACCGGGCTGAGGTCCGGAGCTCTGGAAACACCATATATTTT. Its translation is CASSYRAEVRSSGNTIYF.